This entry lists 17 T cell receptor beta chains sequenced from one sample in a study of neurological immune-mediated disorders. Via MiXCR, TCRdb re-called the 5' RACE reads, giving one row per CDR3 protein. The repertoire holds 20,000 to 30,000 distinct CDR3 sequences, with over 5.5% as singletons. Sequencing was done on a sample of PBMCs. These receptor sequences come from a woman between 40 and 55 years old in good health.

This clonotype was seen many times. This chain links TRBV5-1 with TRBJ2-1; 15 bases agree with TRBD2. Per germline, CDR1 SGHRS and CDR2 YFSETQ. V dropped 4 bases and J dropped 6; count of bases not matched to a gene: 14. The CDR3 totals 19 residues. CDR3 region: CASSQAPGLAGGPRNEQFF. CDR3 nucleotides: TGCGCCAGCAGCCAGGCCCCGGGACTAGCGGGAGGTCCGCGCAATGAGCAGTTCTTC.

This clonotype was found many times. The rearrangement uses TRBV18 and TRBJ2-7, with 7 nucleotides matching TRBD1. Germline CDR1 and CDR2: KGHSH and LQKENI. Unmatched junction bases numbered 2, after V lost 3 bases and J lost 3 bases. The CDR3 extends over 13 amino acids. The DNA of the CDR3 is TGTGCCAGCTCACCGGGACAGAGCTACGAGCAGTACTTC. It specifies CASSPGQSYEQYF.

Ten or more counts support this clonotype. V is TRBV9 and J is TRBJ2-2; 7 bases map to TRBD1. The germline gives CDR1 SGDLS, CDR2 YYNGEE. Trimming took 3 bases from V and 4 from J; bases not matched to a gene: 9. The CDR3 spans 16 residues. In DNA, the CDR3 is TGTGCCAGCAGCGCTCAGACAGGGACGGGCACCGGGGAGCTGTTTTTT. It translates to CASSAQTGTGTGELFF.

This clonotype occurred many times. The gene calls are TRBV6-2 or TRBV6-3 and TRBJ2-1, with D possibly called TRBD1 or TRBD2 (5 bases each). The CDR3 extends over 15 amino acids. Trimming removed 5 bases from V and 0 bases from J, with 11 bases in between. Germline V CDR1 and CDR2: MNHEY, SVGEGT. DNA of the CDR3: TGTGCCAGCAGTCGCGGGCAGGGCTCCTACAATGAGCAGTTCTTC. This encodes CASSRGQGSYNEQFF.

This clonotype was seen ten or more times. The gene calls are TRBV5-1 and TRBJ1-5; 8 positions match TRBD1. Looked up from germline, CDR1 is SGHRS and CDR2 is YFSETQ. J gave up 7 bases and V 4 bases, and 7 bases lay outside the gene matches. The CDR3 is 14 residues long. CDR3 DNA sequence: TGCGCCAGCAGCACCGGACAGGGAGGGCAGCCCCAGCATTTT. It translates to CASSTGQGGQPQHF.

This clonotype ranks as medium-sized (0.01 to 0.1%). The chain carries TRBV10-3 and TRBJ1-6; D is possibly TRBD1 (6 bases). Germline-derived CDR1 and CDR2 are ENHRY and SYGVKD. Trimming removed 9 bases from V and 7 bases from J, with 13 bases in between. The CDR3 is 13 residues long. CDR3 sequence: CAMAQGGNSPLHF. The CDR3 region has the DNA TGTGCCATGGCCCAAGGGGGGAATTCACCCCTCCACTTT.

The table lists this clonotype with many counts. V usage is TRBV5-5 and J usage is TRBJ1-5, with 8 bases identical to TRBD1. This CDR3 spans 14 amino acids. CDR1 is SGHKS and CDR2 is YYEKEE in the germline V gene (reference sequence). V dropped 4 bases and J dropped 7; count of bases not matched to a gene: 7. Here the CDR3 reads CASSADRGGQPQHF. CDR3 bases: TGTGCCAGCAGCGCCGACAGGGGCGGGCAGCCCCAGCATTTT.

This clonotype appeared many times. This chain uses TRBV7-2 with TRBJ1-1; 7 bases fit TRBD1. The CDR3 extends over 18 amino acids. Germline loops: CDR1 SGHTA, CDR2 FQGNSA. V shed 2 bases, J shed 1 base, and the junction held 13 bases outside the gene matches. The CDR3 loop reads CASSLRPTGAFRNTEAFF. Here the CDR3 DNA reads TGTGCCAGCAGCTTAAGGCCAACAGGGGCGTTCAGGAACACTGAAGCTTTCTTT.

V gene TRBV5-1 combines with J gene TRBJ2-1, with D maybe TRBD2 (6 bases). V was trimmed by 5 bases and J by 2 bases, leaving 20 bases between them. The CDR3 is 17 residues long. The germline V gene encodes CDR1 SGHRS and CDR2 YFSETQ. The DNA for the CDR3 is TGCGCCAGCAGAGCTTCGGGGGAGCCGTTAACCTACAATGAGCAGTTCTTC. It is translated as CASRASGEPLTYNEQFF.

This clonotype was seen repeatedly, ten times or more. V is TRBV20-1 and J is TRBJ2-3; TRBD2 aligns across 7 bases. After removal of 1 base from V and 3 bases from J, the junction contained 19 bases not matched to a gene. This CDR3 has 19 residues. CDR1 and CDR2 from the germline V gene are DFQATT and SNEGSKA (reference sequence). The CDR3 DNA follows: TGCAGTGCTAGAGCGATACCGGAAAGGGGCGGGAGACCAACAGATACGCAGTATTTT. Translated, it gives CSARAIPERGGRPTDTQYF.

The chain couples TRBV16 to TRBJ1-4, with D perhaps TRBD1 (6 bases). The CDR3 has 15 amino acids. Trimming removed 4 bases at V and 3 bases at J, with 12 bases between. Germline V gene data show CDR1 as KGHSY and CDR2 as FQNENV. The CDR3 protein is CASSPTGTPNEKLFF. The CDR3, as DNA: TGTGCCAGCAGCCCGACCGGGACACCTAATGAAAAACTGTTTTTT.

This clonotype was detected many times. The rearrangement links TRBV6-5 to TRBJ2-3, with 13 nucleotides matching TRBD2. With 5 bases clipped from V and 11 bases from J, the junction kept 4 bases outside the gene matches. CDR3 length equals 13 residues. The V gene's germline CDR1 is MNHEY and CDR2 SVGAGI. The CDR3 is CASSPGLAGKQYF. The CDR3 DNA reads TGTGCCAGCAGTCCGGGACTAGCGGGAAAGCAGTATTTT.

This clonotype was seen ten or more times. The chain links TRBV3-1 to TRBJ1-6, with D maybe TRBD1 (6 bases). The germline CDR1 and CDR2 sequences are LGHDT and YNNKEL (reference sequence). Trimming shortened V by 3 bases and J by 9 bases, and 27 bases separated the two germline ends. This CDR3 is built from 19 residues. DNA for the CDR3: TGTGCCAGCAGCCAGCCAAAAGGGGGAGTCGGGGTATCAAGTTCACCCCTCCACTTT. Encoded protein: CASSQPKGGVGVSSSPLHF.

Written as DNA, the CDR3 is TGTGCCAGCAGCCCTCGGACGTCAGATACGCAGTATTTT. This codes for CASSPRTSDTQYF. This chain connects TRBV6-5 to TRBJ2-3; no clear D gene. The CDR3 contains 13 residues. CDR1 and CDR2 from the germline V gene are MNHEY and SVGAGI. The ends were cut back, 6 bases at V and 4 bases at J, with 11 bases in the middle.

With respect to this clonotype: The junction and the germline gene differ at one end; a read error may be behind it. This chain's CDR3 is CASSLSGGTYNEHFF. DNA of the CDR3: TGTGCCAGCAGTTTAAGCGGGGGGACCTACAATGAGCACTTTTTC. The chain employs TRBV12-3 or TRBV12-4 and TRBJ2-1; 9 bases are shared with TRBD2. CDR3 size: 15 residues.

The chain uses TRBV6-6 and TRBJ2-7; possibly TRBD2 for D (6 bases). V was cut by 7 bases and J by 3 bases, with 22 bases left in between. Germline V gene sequence: CDR1 MNHNY, CDR2 SVGAGI (reference sequence). This CDR3 has 16 residues. The CDR3, as DNA: TGTGCCAGCACCCCCCACGAGGGGACTCGGGGCTACGAGCAGTACTTC. It codes for CASTPHEGTRGYEQYF.

Many counts were recorded for this clonotype. The chain employs TRBV5-1 and TRBJ1-5, with 10 positions matching TRBD1. The CDR3 runs 15 residues. V gave up 4 bases and J gave up 1 base; unmatched junction bases: 2. CDR1 SGHRS and CDR2 YFSETQ come from the germline V gene. The CDR3 reads CASSEDRGSNQPQHF. As DNA, the CDR3 is TGCGCCAGCAGCGAGGACAGGGGGAGCAATCAGCCCCAGCATTTT. Combining the CDR3 with reference TRBV5-1 and TRBJ1-5 gives the whole variable domain KAGVTQTPRYLIKTRGQQVTLSCSPISGHRSVSWYQQTPGQGLQFLFEYFSETQRNKGNFPGRFSGRQFSNSRSEMNVSTLELGDSALYLCASSEDRGSNQPQHFGDGTRLSIL.